This TCR beta chain was identified during a study of OX40 agonist ivuxolimab in advanced cancers. Study at large: The dose of intravenous ivuxolimab that patients received every 2 weeks ranged from 0.01 to 10 mg/kg. Three patients got partial responses; one had hepatocellular carcinoma and two had cutaneous melanoma. Study-wide results and limits: On average, CD8+ T cells showed a greater number of expanded clones than CD4+. Certain nonresponders likewise exhibited a low normalized T-cell clonal expansion.

V lost 10 bases and J 4 bases, leaving 16 bases between the germline ends. CDR3 length equals 13 residues. CDR1 is LNHDA, CDR2 SQIVND, per germline (reference sequence). The table came from immunoSEQ multiplex PCR; TCRdb's copy has only in-frame clones and leaves some out. The sample lists about 58,000 clones; around four fifths were seen once. This clone has just one count. Its antigen is unidentified. This sequence was found in an adult with an advanced solid tumor such as melanoma, head and neck, liver or kidney cancer. The chain is built from TRBV19 and TRBJ1-2; D gene ambiguous. The sample consisted of CD4+ or CD8+ T cells sorted from blood, taken in a trial of the OX40 agonist ivuxolimab. The CDR3 region has the DNA TGTGCCACCTCACGGCAGAGAAGCTATGGCTACACCTTC. Its protein is CATSRQRSYGYTF.